This T cell receptor beta chain was sequenced in a study of CXCR3-negative and CXCR3-positive naive CD8 T cells. Study results and limitations: The naive subsets expressed comparable surface CD5, and the authors inferred TCR strength from TRB CDR3 properties. Whereas both naive subsets had comparably high diversity, memory CD8+ cells had much lower diversity. CXCR3 levels fell partly with cryopreservation; most assays relied on fresh PBMCs.

With respect to this clonotype: Its specificity is unknown.

Sorts that each held 300,000 cells were run in triplicate for every CD8+ T cell subset. The study made its TRB cDNA libraries by 5' RACE, adding UMI labels. TCRdb processed the 5' RACE reads again and assigns one entry to each CDR3 protein, with no DNA. The repertoire table contains tens of thousands of distinct CDR3 sequences. CDR3 size: 12 residues. The chain has TRBV12-3 or TRBV12-4 and TRBJ2-1; TCRdb's assignment of TRBD2 cannot be checked, as there is no DNA. The TCR sequence derives from a human donor in good health. Some clones in this sample may be carry-over from other donors' samples. The material sequenced was naive CXCR3- CD8+ T cells from blood. The subset: CD45RO-CCR7+CD27+CD95- naive CD8+ T cells lacking CXCR3 (TNR3-). CDR3 amino acids: CASRPISGEQFF.